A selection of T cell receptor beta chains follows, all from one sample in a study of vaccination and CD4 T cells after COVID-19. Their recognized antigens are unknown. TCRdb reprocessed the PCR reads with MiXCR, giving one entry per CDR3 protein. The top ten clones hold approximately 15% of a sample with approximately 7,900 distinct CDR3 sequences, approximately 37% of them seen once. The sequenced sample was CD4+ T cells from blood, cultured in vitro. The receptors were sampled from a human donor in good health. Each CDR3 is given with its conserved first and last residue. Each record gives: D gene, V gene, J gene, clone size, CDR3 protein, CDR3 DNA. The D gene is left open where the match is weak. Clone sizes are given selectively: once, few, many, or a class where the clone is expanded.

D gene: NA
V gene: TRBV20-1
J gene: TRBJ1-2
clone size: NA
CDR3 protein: CSAPTGTIYGYTF
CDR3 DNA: TGCAGTGCGCCAACCGGGACTATCTATGGCTACACCTTC

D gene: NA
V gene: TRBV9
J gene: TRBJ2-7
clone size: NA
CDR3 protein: CASSVGLQSSSYEQYF
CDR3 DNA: TGTGCCAGCAGCGTAGGTTTACAGAGCTCCTCCTACGAGCAGTACTTC

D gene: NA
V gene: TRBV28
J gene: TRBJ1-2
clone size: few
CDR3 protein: CASSLVRRGYGYTF
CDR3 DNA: TGTGCCAGCAGTTTAGTGAGGAGGGGCTATGGCTACACCTTC

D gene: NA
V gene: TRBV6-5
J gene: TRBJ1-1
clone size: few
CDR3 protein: CASSYRGVGNTEAFF
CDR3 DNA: TGTGCCAGCAGTTACCGGGGGGTTGGGAACACTGAAGCTTTCTTT

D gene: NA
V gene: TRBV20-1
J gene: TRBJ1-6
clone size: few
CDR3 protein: CSARANYNSPLHF
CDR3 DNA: TGCAGTGCCAGGGCGAACTATAATTCACCCCTCCACTTT

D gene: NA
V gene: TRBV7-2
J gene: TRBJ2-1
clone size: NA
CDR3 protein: CASSLPFLDEQFF
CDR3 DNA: TGTGCCAGCAGCCTACCTTTCTTGGATGAGCAGTTCTTC

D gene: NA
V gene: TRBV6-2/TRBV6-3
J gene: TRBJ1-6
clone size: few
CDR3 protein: CASSYKGPLHF
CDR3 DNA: TGTGCCAGCAGTTACAAGGGACCCCTCCACTTT

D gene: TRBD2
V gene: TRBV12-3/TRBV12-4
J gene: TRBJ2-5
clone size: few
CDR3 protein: CASRAGGVTQYF
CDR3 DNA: TGTGCCAGCAGAGCGGGGGGCGTGACCCAGTACTTC

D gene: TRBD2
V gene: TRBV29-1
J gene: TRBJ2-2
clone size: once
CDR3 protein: CSARLAPNTGELFF
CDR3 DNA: TGCAGCGCCCGACTAGCCCCGAACACCGGGGAGCTGTTTTTT

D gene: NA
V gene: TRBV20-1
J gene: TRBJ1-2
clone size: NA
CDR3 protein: CSARDRWGTNYGYTF
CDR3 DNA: TGCAGTGCTAGAGATCGATGGGGGACCAACTATGGCTACACCTTC

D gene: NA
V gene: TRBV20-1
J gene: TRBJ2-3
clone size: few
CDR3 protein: CSARDRAGSVTDTQYF
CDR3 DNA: TGCAGTGCTAGAGATCGCGCCGGGAGTGTCACAGATACGCAGTATTTT

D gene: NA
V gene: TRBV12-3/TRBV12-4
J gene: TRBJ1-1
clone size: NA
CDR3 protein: CASSLARRGLPKNMNTEAFF
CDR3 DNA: TGTGCCAGCAGTTTAGCACGTAGGGGACTACCGAAAAACATGAACACTGAAGCTTTCTTT

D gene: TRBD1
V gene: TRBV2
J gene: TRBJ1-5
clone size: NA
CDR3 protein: CASSEAFLTGRRQPQHF
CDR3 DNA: TGTGCCAGCAGTGAAGCTTTTCTGACAGGGCGACGGCAGCCCCAGCATTTT

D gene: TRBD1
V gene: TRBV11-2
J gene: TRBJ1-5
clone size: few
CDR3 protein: CASSPGDRGLVGNQPQHF
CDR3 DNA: TGTGCCAGCAGCCCGGGCGACAGGGGGCTCGTTGGCAATCAGCCCCAGCATTTT

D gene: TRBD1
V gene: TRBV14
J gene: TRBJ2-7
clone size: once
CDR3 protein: CASSQEGGWDSAYEQYF
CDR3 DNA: TGTGCCAGCAGCCAAGAAGGCGGGTGGGACAGTGCCTACGAGCAGTACTTC

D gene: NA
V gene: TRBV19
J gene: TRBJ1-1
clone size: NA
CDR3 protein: CASSWGGPEAFF
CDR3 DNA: TGTGCCAGTAGTTGGGGTGGCCCTGAAGCTTTCTTT

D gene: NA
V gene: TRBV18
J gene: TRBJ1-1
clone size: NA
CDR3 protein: CASSPRNPGLELEAFF
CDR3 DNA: TGTGCCAGCTCACCACGAAATCCGGGCCTCGAACTTGAAGCTTTCTTT

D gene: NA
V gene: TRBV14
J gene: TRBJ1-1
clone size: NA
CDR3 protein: CASSQDPVSEAFF
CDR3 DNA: TGTGCCAGCAGCCAAGACCCCGTATCGGAAGCTTTCTTT

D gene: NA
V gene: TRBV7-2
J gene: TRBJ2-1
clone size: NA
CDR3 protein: CASSPERIGQFF
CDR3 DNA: TGTGCCAGCAGCCCAGAAAGGATAGGGCAGTTCTTC

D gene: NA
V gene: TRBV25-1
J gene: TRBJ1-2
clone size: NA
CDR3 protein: CASSGRGGYTF
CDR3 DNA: TGTGCCAGCAGTGGTAGGGGTGGCTACACCTTC

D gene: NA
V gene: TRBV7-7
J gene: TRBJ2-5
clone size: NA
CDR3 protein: CASSPGTEGTQYF
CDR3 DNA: TGTGCCAGCAGCCCTGGCACAGAAGGGACCCAGTACTTC

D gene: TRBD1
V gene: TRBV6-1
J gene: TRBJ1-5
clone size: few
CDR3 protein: CASSTRQGKTSEQPQHF
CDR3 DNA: TGTGCCAGCAGCACCCGACAGGGTAAGACGTCGGAACAGCCCCAGCATTTT

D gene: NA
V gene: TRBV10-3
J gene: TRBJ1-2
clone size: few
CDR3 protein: CAITVIDGTSNYGYTF
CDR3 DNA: TGTGCCATCACCGTTATCGACGGGACCTCTAACTATGGCTACACCTTC

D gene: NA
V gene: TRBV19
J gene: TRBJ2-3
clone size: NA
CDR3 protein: CASSTQDRTGGDTQYF
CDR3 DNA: TGTGCCAGTAGTACACAAGACAGGACGGGTGGGGATACGCAGTATTTT

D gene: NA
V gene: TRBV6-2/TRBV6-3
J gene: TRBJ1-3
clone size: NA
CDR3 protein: CASSYAGAGNTIYF
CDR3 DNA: TGTGCCAGCAGTTACGCAGGGGCTGGAAACACCATATATTTT

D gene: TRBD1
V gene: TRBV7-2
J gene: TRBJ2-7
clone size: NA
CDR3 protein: CASSLHGQASYEQYF
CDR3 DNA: TGTGCCAGCAGCTTGCATGGACAGGCCTCCTACGAGCAGTACTTC

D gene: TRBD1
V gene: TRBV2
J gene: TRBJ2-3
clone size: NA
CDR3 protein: CASSEAGTGGTDTQYF
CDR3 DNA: TGTGCCAGCAGTGAAGCAGGGACAGGGGGCACAGATACGCAGTATTTT